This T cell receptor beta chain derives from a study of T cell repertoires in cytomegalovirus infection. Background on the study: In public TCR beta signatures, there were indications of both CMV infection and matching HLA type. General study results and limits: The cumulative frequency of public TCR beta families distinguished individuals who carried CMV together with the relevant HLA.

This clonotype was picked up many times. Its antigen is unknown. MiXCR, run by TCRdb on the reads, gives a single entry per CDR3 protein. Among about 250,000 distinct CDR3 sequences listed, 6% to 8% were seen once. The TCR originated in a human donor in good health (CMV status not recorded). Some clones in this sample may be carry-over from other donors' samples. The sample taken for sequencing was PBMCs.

CDR3 nucleotide sequence: TGTGCCAGCAGTTTATTCTTTGGGACAGGGGGCGCCCCCAATGAGCAGTTCTTC. Amino acids: CASSLFFGTGGAPNEQFF. This chain uses TRBV28 with TRBJ2-1, with TRBD1 matching over 12 bases. Germline CDR1 and CDR2: MDHEN and SYDVKM. V lost 1 base and J lost 6; bases outside the gene matches: 10. The CDR3 has 18 amino acids. Using reference TRBV28 and TRBJ2-1 for the parts outside the CDR3, the full variable domain is DVKVTQSSRYLVKRTGEKVFLECVQDMDHENMFWYRQDPGLGLRLIYFSYDVKMKEKGDIPEGYSVSREKKERFSLILESASTNQTSMYLCASSLFFGTGGAPNEQFFGPGTRLTVL.